This T cell receptor beta chain emerged from a study of control samples from healthy donors and cancer patients. CDR1 is SGHTA and CDR2 is FQGNSA in the germline V gene. The V end lost 3 bases, the J end lost 2 bases, and 1 base lay between the germline ends. CDR3 length: 11 amino acids. This table comes from immunoSEQ multiplex PCR, and its TCRdb copy is limited to in-frame clones, with some not included. Of approximately 220,000 clones listed, about 95% are singletons. Sequenced material: blood. The receptor comes from a man in his forties or fifties in good health. The chain employs TRBV7-2 and TRBJ2-5; D is unresolved. CDR3 DNA sequence: TGTGCCAGCAGCTTTCAAGAGACCCAGTACTTC. Its protein product is CASSFQETQYF.